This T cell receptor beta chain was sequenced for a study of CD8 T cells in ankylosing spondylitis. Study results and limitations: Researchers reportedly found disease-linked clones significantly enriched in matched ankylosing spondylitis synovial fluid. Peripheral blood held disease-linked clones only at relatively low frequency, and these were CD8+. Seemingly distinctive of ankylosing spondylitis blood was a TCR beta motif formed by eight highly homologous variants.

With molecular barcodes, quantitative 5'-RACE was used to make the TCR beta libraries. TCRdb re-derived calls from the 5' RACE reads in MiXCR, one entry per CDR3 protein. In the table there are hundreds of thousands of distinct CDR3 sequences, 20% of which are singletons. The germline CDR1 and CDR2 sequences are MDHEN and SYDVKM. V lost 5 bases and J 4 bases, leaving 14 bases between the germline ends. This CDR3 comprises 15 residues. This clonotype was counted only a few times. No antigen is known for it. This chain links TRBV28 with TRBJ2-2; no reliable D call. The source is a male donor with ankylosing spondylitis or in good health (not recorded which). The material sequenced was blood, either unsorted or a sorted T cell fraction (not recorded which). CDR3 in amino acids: CASSRRVAGTGELFF. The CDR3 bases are TGTGCCAGCAGTCGTAGGGTAGCTGGCACCGGGGAGCTGTTTTTT.